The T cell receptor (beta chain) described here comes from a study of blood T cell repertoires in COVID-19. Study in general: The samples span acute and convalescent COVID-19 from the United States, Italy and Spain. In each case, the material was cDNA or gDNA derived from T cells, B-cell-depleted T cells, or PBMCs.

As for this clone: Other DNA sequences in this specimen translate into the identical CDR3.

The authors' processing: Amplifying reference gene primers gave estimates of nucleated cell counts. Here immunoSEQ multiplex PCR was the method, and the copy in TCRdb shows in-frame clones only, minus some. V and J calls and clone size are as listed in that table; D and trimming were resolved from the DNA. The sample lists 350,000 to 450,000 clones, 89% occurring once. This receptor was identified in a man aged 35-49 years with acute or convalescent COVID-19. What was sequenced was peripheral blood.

Here the CDR3 DNA reads TGTGCCAGCAGCTTAGCGGGGCGTACTGAAGCTTTCTTT. Residues: CASSLAGRTEAFF. The chain recombines TRBV11-1 with TRBJ1-1, with a weak D call TRBD1 (5 bases). Germline V CDR1 and CDR2: SGHAT, FQDESV (reference sequence). The CDR3 length is 13 residues. The V end was cut by 0 bases, the J end by 5 bases, with 7 bases between.